Listed here are 2 T cell receptor beta chains from one sample, sequenced in a study of cytomegalovirus exposure and HLA in healthy donors (dated by TCRdb to between 2016 and 2019). The receptor library was made with the immunoSEQ multiplex PCR assay. The multiplex PCR relied on a mix of 60 forward primers for TCR Vbeta segments and 13 reverse primers for TCR Jbeta segments. TCRdb obtained this table from immuneACCESS and retained in-frame rearrangements with V and J assigned. These tables miss some clones; where compared with another copy, unresolved V genes account for less than half of the shortfall, and the remainder is unexplained. The sample includes some 120,000 clones, with 50% to 70% observed a single time. The ten largest clones capture 8% to 9.5% of the sample. Sequenced material: PBMCs. The receptor set was obtained from a woman between 40 and 50 years old in good health and CMV-seropositive.

The CDR3 bases are TGTGCCACCAGCAGAGAACAGGGCTATGAGCAGTTCTTC. This sequence encodes CATSREQGYEQFF. The chain links TRBV15 to TRBJ2-1, with D perhaps matching TRBD1 (6 bases). This CDR3 has 13 amino acids. Germline V gene data show CDR1 as LNHNV and CDR2 as YYDKDF (reference sequence). The V gene lost 0 bases and the J gene lost 8 bases, with 8 bases spanning the gap.

This chain uses TRBV9 with TRBJ2-5; 10 bases line up with TRBD2. V trimming: 1 base; J trimming: 5 bases; junction bases outside the gene matches: 11. Germline-derived CDR1 and CDR2 are SGDLS and YYNGEE. CDR3 length: 17 amino acids. CDR3 amino acids: CASSVTPSGRWGETQYF. The CDR3 DNA reads as TGTGCCAGCAGCGTAACGCCTAGCGGGAGATGGGGGGAGACCCAGTACTTC.